A single sample gave rise to the 15 T cell receptor beta chains below, sequenced in a study of T cell changes during pregnancy in multiple sclerosis. Using immunoSEQ multiplex PCR, the repertoire was profiled, and TCRdb retains in-frame clones only, with some absent. There are about 40,000 clones in the sample; roughly 92% occur only once, and 1% to 1.5% lies in the top ten. The sample was peripheral blood, taken before pregnancy. All receptors come from a female donor with multiple sclerosis, enrolled in a pregnancy study.

The chain uses TRBV5-1 and TRBJ1-1; D not certain. This CDR3 region has 13 residues. The germline gives CDR1 SGHRS, CDR2 YFSETQ. V lost 0 bases to trimming and J lost 6 bases, with 9 bases between them. In nucleotides, the CDR3 is TGCGCCAGCAGCTTGGCCGGGGAGGCTGAAGCTTTCTTT. Translated, it gives CASSLAGEAEAFF.

V gene TRBV5-1 combines with J gene TRBJ2-1; no reliable D call. V was clipped by 0 bases and J by 0 bases, with 7 bases between them. The V gene's germline CDR1 is SGHRS and CDR2 YFSETQ. This CDR3 has 15 amino acids. For the CDR3, the DNA is TGCGCCAGCAGCTTGGAAGCGAACTCCTACAATGAGCAGTTCTTC. It specifies CASSLEANSYNEQFF.

The chain is built from TRBV9 and TRBJ2-2; 7 nucleotides agree with TRBD2. Germline V lookup: CDR1 SGDLS, CDR2 YYNGEE. This CDR3 spans 14 amino acids. V trimming: 3 bases; J trimming: 5 bases; junction bases outside the gene matches: 4. CDR3 in amino acids: CASSAGTTTGELFF. DNA of the CDR3: TGTGCCAGCAGCGCGGGGACTACAACCGGGGAGCTGTTTTTT.

The chain uses TRBV28 and TRBJ1-3; the D is unclear. CDR3 size: 13 residues. Trimming left V 7 bases short and J 4 bases short, with 11 bases between. Germline CDR1 and CDR2: MDHEN and SYDVKM. The CDR3 DNA reads as TGTGCCAGCATCCGGACTGCGGGAAACACCATATATTTT. Its protein is CASIRTAGNTIYF.

The gene calls are TRBV19 and TRBJ1-1, with 7 nucleotides matching TRBD1. CDR1 LNHDA and CDR2 SQIVND come from the germline V gene (reference sequence). The CDR3 is 14 amino acids. The ends lost 9 bases at V and 1 base at J; junction bases unmatched: 8. The DNA for the CDR3 is TGTGCCAGCGTACAGGGGCGCCAGAACACTGAAGCTTTCTTT. Amino acid sequence: CASVQGRQNTEAFF.

The chain carries TRBV5-4 and TRBJ2-7; perhaps TRBD2 as D (6 bases). Trimming cost V 2 bases and J 0 bases, with 12 bases left between them. CDR1 and CDR2 (germline): SGHNT, YYREEE (reference sequence). The CDR3 spans 15 residues. CDR3: CASSFPGLISYEQYF. DNA for the CDR3: TGTGCCAGCAGCTTCCCGGGACTGATCTCCTACGAGCAGTACTTC.

In regard to this clone: This may be a read error, as it is one base from a much larger clone. The rearrangement uses TRBV6-4 and TRBJ2-3, with 8 nucleotides matching TRBD2. J lost 1 base, V lost 2 bases, and 2 bases had no gene match. This CDR3 comprises 15 residues. The germline CDR1 and CDR2 sequences are MRHNA and SNTAGT. The CDR3, as DNA: TGTGCCAGCAGTGACCCAGCGGGAGGCACAGATACGCAGTATTTT. Encoded protein: CASSDPAGGTDTQYF.

J is TRBJ2-1 and V is TRBV6-1; 8 nucleotides line up with TRBD2. The CDR3 extends over 15 amino acids. V gave up 4 bases and J gave up 9 bases; unmatched junction bases: 11. The germline V gene has CDR1 MNHNS and CDR2 SASEGT. DNA for the CDR3: TGTGCCAGCAGTGCCTTCGGGACTAGAGACGGTGAGCAGTTCTTC. Translating gives CASSAFGTRDGEQFF.

CDR3: CASTFYPLQGENEKLFF. The DNA of the CDR3 is TGTGCCAGCACCTTTTACCCCTTACAGGGGGAGAATGAAAAACTGTTTTTT. The J gene is TRBJ1-4, the V gene TRBV27; 8 nucleotides line up with TRBD1. The CDR3 is 17 amino acids. V lost 7 bases, J lost 5 bases, and 15 bases stayed unmatched. CDR1 and CDR2 from the germline V gene are MNHEY and SMNVEV (reference sequence). The full variable domain, with the rest looked up from reference TRBV27 and TRBJ1-4, is EAQVTQNPRYLITVTGKKLTVTCSQNMNHEYMSWYRQDPGLGLRQIYYSMNVEVTDKGDVPEGYKVSRKEKRNFPLILESPSPNQTSLYFCASTFYPLQGENEKLFFGSGTQLSVL.

The rearrangement joins TRBV7-3 to TRBJ2-2; D unresolved. CDR1 and CDR2 from the germline V gene are SGHTA and FQGTGA. The CDR3 is 15 amino acids. Trimming left V 0 bases short and J 7 bases short, with 12 bases between. CDR3 sequence reads: CASSLTNDIFGELFF. In DNA, the CDR3 is TGTGCCAGCAGCTTAACTAACGACATATTCGGGGAGCTGTTTTTT.

V gene TRBV6-6 combines with J gene TRBJ1-2, with D possibly matching TRBD1 (5 bases). V dropped 5 bases and J dropped 1 base, with 11 bases sitting between them. Per germline, CDR1 MNHNY and CDR2 SVGAGI (reference sequence). CDR3 length: 14 residues. DNA of the CDR3: TGTGCCAGCAGTACCAGGGCCCTTAACTATGGCTACACCTTC. Its protein product is CASSTRALNYGYTF.

The V gene is TRBV19, the J gene TRBJ1-2, with D tentatively TRBD1 (6 bases). CDR1 and CDR2 from the germline V gene are LNHDA and SQIVND (reference sequence). The CDR3 totals 14 residues. V shed 5 bases and J shed 3 bases, with 13 bases lying between them. The CDR3 DNA reads as TGTGCCAGTAGTTCACAACAGGGTTACTATGGCTACACCTTC. Its translation is CASSSQQGYYGYTF.

In its sample, this clone was seen once. This sequence joins TRBV6-5 and TRBJ2-7; a possible D gene is TRBD1 (6 bases). The germline gives CDR1 MNHEY, CDR2 SVGAGI. The V gene lost 6 bases and the J gene lost 3 bases, with 15 bases spanning the gap. The CDR3 length is 14 residues. This chain's CDR3 is CASRDGQNLYEQYF. For the CDR3, the DNA is TGTGCCAGCAGGGACGGACAGAACCTCTACGAGCAGTACTTC.

The rearrangement uses TRBV27 and TRBJ2-7; 11 nucleotides align to TRBD2. V trimming: 4 bases; J trimming: 2 bases; junction bases outside the gene matches: 7. The germline V gene encodes CDR1 MNHEY and CDR2 SMNVEV (reference sequence). The CDR3 has 16 residues. This CDR3 is CASSSLGTSGTYEQYF. The DNA of the CDR3 is TGTGCCAGCAGTTCCCTCGGGACTAGCGGCACCTACGAGCAGTACTTC.

The chain joins TRBV29-1 to TRBJ1-2; 8 positions agree with TRBD1. Germline V gene data show CDR1 as SQVTM and CDR2 as ANQGSEA. The ends lost 3 bases at V and 7 bases at J; junction bases unmatched: 10. This CDR3 region has 14 residues. This CDR3 reads CSVDQTTGVSGYTF. The CDR3 nucleotides read TGCAGCGTTGATCAGACGACAGGGGTCAGTGGCTACACCTTC.